This TCR beta chain came from a study of T cell responses to AZD1222 COVID-19 vaccine. The study, taken as a whole, reports: It was only 6 or 7 AZD1222 recipients who were seropositive at baseline.

Note on this clone: The antigen remains undetermined.

Profiled with immunoSEQ multiplex PCR; TCRdb holds only in-frame clones, not every one. The data show more than 100,000 clones, 93% seen once. Deletions cut 7 bases from V and 0 bases from J, with 10 bases between. This CDR3 has 13 amino acids. Germline V gene sequence: CDR1 SEHNR, CDR2 FQNEAQ (reference sequence). The TCR comes from an adult in good health. The rearrangement links TRBV7-9 to TRBJ2-7; D remains ambiguous. Sequences were derived from peripheral blood, sampled on day 0 of AZD1222 vaccination. The CDR3 DNA reads TGTGCCAGCATGGCACAGAGCTCCTACGAGCAGTACTTC. Translation: CASMAQSSYEQYF.